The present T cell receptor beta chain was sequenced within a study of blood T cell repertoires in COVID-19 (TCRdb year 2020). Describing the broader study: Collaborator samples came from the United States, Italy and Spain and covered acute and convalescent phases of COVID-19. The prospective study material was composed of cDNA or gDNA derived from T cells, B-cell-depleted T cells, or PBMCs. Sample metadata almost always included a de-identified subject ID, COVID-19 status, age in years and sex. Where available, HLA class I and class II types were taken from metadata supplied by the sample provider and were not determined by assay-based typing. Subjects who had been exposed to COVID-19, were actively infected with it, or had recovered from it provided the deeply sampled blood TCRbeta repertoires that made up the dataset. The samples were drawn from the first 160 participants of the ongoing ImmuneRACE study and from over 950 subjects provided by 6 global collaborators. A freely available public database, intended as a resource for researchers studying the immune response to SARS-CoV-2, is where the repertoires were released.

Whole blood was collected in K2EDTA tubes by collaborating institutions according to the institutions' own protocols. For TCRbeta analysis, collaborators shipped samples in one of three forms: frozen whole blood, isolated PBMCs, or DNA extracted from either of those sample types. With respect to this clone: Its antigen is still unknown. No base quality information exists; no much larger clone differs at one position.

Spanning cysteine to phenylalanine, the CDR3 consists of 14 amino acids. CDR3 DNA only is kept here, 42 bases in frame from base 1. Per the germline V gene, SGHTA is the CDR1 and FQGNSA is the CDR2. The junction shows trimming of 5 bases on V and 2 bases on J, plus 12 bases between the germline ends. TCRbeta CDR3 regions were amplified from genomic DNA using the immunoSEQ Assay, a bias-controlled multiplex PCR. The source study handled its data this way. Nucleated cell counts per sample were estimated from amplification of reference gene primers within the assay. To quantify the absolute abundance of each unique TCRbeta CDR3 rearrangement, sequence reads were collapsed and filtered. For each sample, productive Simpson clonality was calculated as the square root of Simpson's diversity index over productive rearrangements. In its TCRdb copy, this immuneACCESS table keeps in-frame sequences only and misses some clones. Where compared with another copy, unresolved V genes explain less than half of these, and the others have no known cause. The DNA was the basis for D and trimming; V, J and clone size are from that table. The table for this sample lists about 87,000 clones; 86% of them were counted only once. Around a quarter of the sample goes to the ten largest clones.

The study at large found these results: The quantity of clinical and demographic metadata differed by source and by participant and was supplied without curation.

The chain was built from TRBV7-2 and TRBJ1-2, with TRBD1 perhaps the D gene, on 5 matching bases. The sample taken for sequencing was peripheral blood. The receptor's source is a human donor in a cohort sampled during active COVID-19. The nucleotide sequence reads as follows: TGTGCCAGCAGCGATTCCCGGACAAACTATGGCTACACCTTC. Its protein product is CASSDSRTNYGYTF.